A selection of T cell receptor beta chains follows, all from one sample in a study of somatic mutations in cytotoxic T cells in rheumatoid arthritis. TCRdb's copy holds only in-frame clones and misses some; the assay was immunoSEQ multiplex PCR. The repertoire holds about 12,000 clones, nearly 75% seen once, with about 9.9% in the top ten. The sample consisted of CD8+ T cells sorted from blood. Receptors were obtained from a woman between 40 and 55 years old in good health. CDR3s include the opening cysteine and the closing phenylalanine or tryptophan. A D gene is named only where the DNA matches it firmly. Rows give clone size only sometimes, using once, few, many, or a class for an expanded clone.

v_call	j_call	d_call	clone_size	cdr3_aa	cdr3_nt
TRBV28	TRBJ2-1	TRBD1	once	CASRASTGAPSYNEQFF	TGTGCCAGCAGGGCCTCCACAGGGGCACCCTCCTACAATGAGCAGTTCTTC
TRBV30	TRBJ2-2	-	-	CASGTTNTGELFF	TGTGCTTCCGGGACAACTAACACCGGGGAGCTGTTTTTT
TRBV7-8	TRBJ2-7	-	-	CASSLGPGLSSYEQYF	TGTGCCAGCAGCTTAGGTCCGGGACTGTCCTCCTACGAGCAGTACTTC
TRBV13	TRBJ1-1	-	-	CASSLGLRLKAFF	TGTGCCAGCAGCTTAGGGCTCAGGCTCAAAGCTTTCTTT
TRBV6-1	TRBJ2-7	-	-	CASSEVPGTQSYEQYF	TGTGCCAGCAGTGAAGTTCCGGGGACACAGAGCTACGAGCAGTACTTC
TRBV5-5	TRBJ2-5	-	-	CASRFLGQETQYF	TGTGCCAGCAGGTTCTTGGGCCAGGAGACCCAGTACTTC
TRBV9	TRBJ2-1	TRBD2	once	CASSLASGRAHEQFF	TGTGCCAGCAGCTTAGCTAGCGGGAGGGCACATGAGCAGTTCTTC
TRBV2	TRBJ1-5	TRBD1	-	CASSSGTGAQQPQHF	TGTGCCAGCAGTTCCGGGACAGGGGCCCAACAGCCCCAGCATTTT
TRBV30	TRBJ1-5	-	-	CAWSVGRANQPQHF	TGTGCCTGGAGTGTAGGCAGGGCCAATCAGCCCCAGCATTTT
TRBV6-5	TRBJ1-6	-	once	CASSYSEVRGSPLHF	TGTGCCAGCAGTTACTCGGAAGTCAGGGGTTCACCCCTCCACTTT
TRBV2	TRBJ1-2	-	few	CASRKTEYYGYTF	TGTGCCAGCAGGAAGACGGAATACTATGGCTACACCTTC
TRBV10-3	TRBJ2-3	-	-	CAISESGGATDTQYF	TGTGCCATCAGTGAGTCGGGGGGTGCCACAGATACGCAGTATTTT
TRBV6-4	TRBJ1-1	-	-	CASSEKDSTEAFF	TGTGCCAGCAGTGAAAAAGACAGCACTGAAGCTTTCTTT
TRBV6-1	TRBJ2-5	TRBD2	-	CASSVNGLAGGPQETQYF	TGTGCCAGCAGTGTTAACGGGCTAGCGGGGGGCCCCCAAGAGACCCAGTACTTC
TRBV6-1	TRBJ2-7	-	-	CASSEAIYGEQYF	TGTGCCAGCAGTGAAGCTATTTACGGCGAGCAGTACTTC
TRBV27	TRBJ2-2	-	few	CASSLIDAGELFF	TGTGCCAGCAGTTTAATTGATGCCGGGGAGCTGTTTTTT
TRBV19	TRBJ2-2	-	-	CASSTRDGENTGELFF	TGTGCCAGTAGTACCCGGGACGGGGAAAACACCGGGGAGCTGTTTTTT
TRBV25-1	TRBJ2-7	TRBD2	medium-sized	CASTDTSGSLWYEQYF	TGTGCCAGCACCGATACTAGCGGGAGTCTCTGGTATGAGCAGTACTTC
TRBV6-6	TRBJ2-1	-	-	CASRGVDRYEQFF	TGTGCCAGCAGAGGTGTGGACCGATATGAGCAGTTCTTC
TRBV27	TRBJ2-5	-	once	CASSLVHQETQYF	TGTGCCAGCAGTTTGGTCCATCAAGAGACCCAGTACTTC
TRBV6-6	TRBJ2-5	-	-	CASSYEGGARETQYF	TGTGCCAGCAGTTACGAAGGGGGGGCAAGGGAGACCCAGTACTTC
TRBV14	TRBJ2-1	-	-	CASNRDQDNEQFF	TGTGCCAGCAACCGGGACCAAGACAATGAGCAGTTCTTC
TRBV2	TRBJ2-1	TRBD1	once	CASRLGQGPSDEQFF	TGTGCCAGCAGATTAGGACAGGGCCCCTCCGATGAGCAGTTCTTC
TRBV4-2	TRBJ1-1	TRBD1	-	CASSTGQGSTEAFF	TGTGCCAGCAGCACAGGACAGGGAAGCACTGAAGCTTTCTTT